This T cell receptor (beta chain) was sequenced for a study of cytomegalovirus exposure and HLA in healthy donors. This PCR relied on a set of 60 Vbeta primers and 13 Jbeta primers. Assay used: immunoSEQ multiplex PCR; TCRdb lists only in-frame clones, some missing. The sample lists 150,000 to 200,000 clones; about 80% were seen once. Remarks on this clone: What it recognizes is unknown.

Deletions cut 8 bases from V and 8 bases from J, with 18 bases between. Germline V gives CDR1 MNHNS, CDR2 SASEGT. CDR3 length: 13 residues. Everyone who donated was a healthy bone marrow donor. The study's findings and limits: For presence/absence analyses, sequencing depth was assumed to be roughly uniform across donors. What was likely a sequencing artifact was a cluster of highly shared sequence variants.

The chain links TRBV6-1 to TRBJ1-2; D is undetermined. What was sequenced was PBMCs. This clonotype was sampled from a young man in good health and CMV-seropositive. CDR3 protein: CASRPPHYGGYTF. The CDR3 region has the DNA TGTGCCAGCCGTCCGCCGCACTATGGGGGCTACACCTTC.